This TCR beta chain stems from a study of technical replicates of blood from several donors. The data were produced by immunoSEQ multiplex PCR, yet TCRdb's version contains in-frame clones alone and is incomplete. This table holds over 80,000 clones, approximately 96% found once. The CDR3 is made up of 13 amino acids. Trimming shortened V by 3 bases and J by 6 bases, and 11 bases separated the two germline ends. Germline V gene data show CDR1 as MDHEN and CDR2 as SYDVKM. The chain is built from TRBV28 and TRBJ1-2; unclear D gene. The clonotype was recovered from a human donor in good health. Sequenced material: T cells isolated from PBMCs. The CDR3: CASSFLTSNGYTF. The CDR3 DNA is TGTGCCAGCAGTTTCCTCACCTCTAATGGCTACACCTTC.